The source of this T cell receptor beta chain is a study of post-analysis software for immune sequencing data. As for this clonotype: Its target is unknown.

Per the germline V gene, CDR1 is DFQATT and CDR2 is SNEGSKA (reference sequence). The CDR3 spans 13 residues. Trimming removed 4 bases from V and 4 bases from J, with 13 bases in between. Whole-study results and caveats: Pronounced co-clustering by F measure was evident among identically batched samples. Patients carried roughly five TRBV segments more frequently than controls did, and TRBV5-6, TRBV5-1 and TRBV20-1 were among them. The study found significantly lower normalized Chao1 diversity in multiple sclerosis patients than in controls.

Unique-molecular-identifier-tagged TCR beta cDNA libraries were used. Around 500,000 cDNA molecules were recovered from an input of about 1 to 10 million T cells. TCRdb fed the PCR reads into MiXCR, producing one record per CDR3 protein. This sample carries about 380,000 distinct CDR3 sequences, about a third of them seen once, and the ten largest clones take under 15%. The J gene is TRBJ1-2, the V gene TRBV20-1; D may be TRBD1 (6 bases). This TCR was recovered from a girl aged 5 to 17 with multiple sclerosis. Sequenced: blood. DNA of the CDR3: TGCAGTGCTAAGACCACAGGGCTCTATGGCTACACCTTC. This sequence encodes CSAKTTGLYGYTF.